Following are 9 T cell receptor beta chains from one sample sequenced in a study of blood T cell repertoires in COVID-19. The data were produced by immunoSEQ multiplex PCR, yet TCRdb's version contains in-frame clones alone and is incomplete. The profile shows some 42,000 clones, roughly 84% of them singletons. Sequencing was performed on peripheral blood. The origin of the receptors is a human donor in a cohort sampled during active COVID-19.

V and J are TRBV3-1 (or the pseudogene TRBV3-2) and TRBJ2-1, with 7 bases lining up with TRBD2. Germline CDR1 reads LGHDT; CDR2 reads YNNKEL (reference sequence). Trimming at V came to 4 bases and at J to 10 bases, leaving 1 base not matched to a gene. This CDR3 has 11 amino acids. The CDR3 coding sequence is TGTGCCAGCAGCCGAGCGGGGGAGCAGTTCTTC. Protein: CASSRAGEQFF.

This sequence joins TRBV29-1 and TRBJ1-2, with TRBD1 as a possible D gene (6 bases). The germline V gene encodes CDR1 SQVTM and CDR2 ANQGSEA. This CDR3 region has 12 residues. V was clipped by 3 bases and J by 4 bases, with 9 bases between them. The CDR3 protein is CSVEQQGYGYTF. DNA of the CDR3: TGCAGCGTTGAGCAACAGGGCTATGGCTACACCTTC.

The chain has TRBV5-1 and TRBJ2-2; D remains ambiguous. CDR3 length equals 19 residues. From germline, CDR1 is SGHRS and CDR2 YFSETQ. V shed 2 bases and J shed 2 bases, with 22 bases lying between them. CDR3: CASSFSRVLGRNNTGELFF. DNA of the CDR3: TGCGCCAGCAGCTTTAGTAGAGTTCTCGGCAGGAACAACACCGGGGAGCTGTTTTTT.

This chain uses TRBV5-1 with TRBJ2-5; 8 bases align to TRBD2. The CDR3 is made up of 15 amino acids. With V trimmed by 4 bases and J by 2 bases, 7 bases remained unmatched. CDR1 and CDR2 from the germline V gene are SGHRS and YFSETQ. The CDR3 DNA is TGCGCCAGCAGCGCCGAAGGACTAGCTCAAGAGACCCAGTACTTC. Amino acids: CASSAEGLAQETQYF.

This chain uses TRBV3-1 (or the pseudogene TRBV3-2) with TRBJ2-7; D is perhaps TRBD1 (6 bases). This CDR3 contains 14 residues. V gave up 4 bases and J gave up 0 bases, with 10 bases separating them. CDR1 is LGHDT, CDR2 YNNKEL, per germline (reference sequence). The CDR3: CASSPGQYSYEQYF. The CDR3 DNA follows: TGTGCCAGCAGCCCCGGACAGTACTCCTACGAGCAGTACTTC.

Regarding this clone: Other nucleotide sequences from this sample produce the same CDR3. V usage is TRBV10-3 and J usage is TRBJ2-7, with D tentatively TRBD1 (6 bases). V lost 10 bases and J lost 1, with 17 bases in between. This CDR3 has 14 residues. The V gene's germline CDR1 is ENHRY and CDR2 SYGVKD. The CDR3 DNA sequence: TGTGCCACTGCCATCAGGGGCGATTCCTACGAGCAGTACTTC. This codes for CATAIRGDSYEQYF.

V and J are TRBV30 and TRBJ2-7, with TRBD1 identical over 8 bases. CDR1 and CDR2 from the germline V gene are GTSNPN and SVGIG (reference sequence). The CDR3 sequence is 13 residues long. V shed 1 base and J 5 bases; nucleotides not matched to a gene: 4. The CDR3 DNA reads TGTGCCTGGAGTGCGGGACAGGAGGACGAGCAGTACTTC. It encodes CAWSAGQEDEQYF. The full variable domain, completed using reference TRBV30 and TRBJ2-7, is SQTIHQWPATLVQPVGSPLSLECTVEGTSNPNLYWYRQAAGRGLQLLFYSVGIGQISSEVPQNLSASRPQDRQFILSSKKLLLSDSGFYLCAWSAGQEDEQYFGPGTRLTVT.

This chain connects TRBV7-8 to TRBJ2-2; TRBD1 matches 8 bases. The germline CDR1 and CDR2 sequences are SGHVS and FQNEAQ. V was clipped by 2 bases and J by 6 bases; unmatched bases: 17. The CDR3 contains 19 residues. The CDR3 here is CASSLTGQGRSRGAGELFF. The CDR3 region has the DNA TGTGCCAGCAGCTTAACCGGACAGGGCCGGTCCCGAGGAGCCGGGGAGCTGTTTTTT.

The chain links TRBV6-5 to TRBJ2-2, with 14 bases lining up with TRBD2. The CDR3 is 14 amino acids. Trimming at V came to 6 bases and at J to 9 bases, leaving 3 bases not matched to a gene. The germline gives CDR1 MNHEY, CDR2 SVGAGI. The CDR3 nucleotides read TGTGCCAGCAGAGGGACTAGCGGGGGTAGGGAGCTGTTTTTT. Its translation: CASRGTSGGRELFF.